This entry lists 13 T cell receptor beta chains sequenced from one sample in a study of blood T cell repertoires in COVID-19. The data were produced by immunoSEQ multiplex PCR, yet TCRdb's version contains in-frame clones alone and is incomplete. The data contain 35,000 to 45,000 clones, over 75% of them singletons. Sequences were obtained from peripheral blood. These receptors were collected from a human donor in a cohort sampled during active COVID-19.

The chain combines TRBV5-1 with TRBJ2-7, with TRBD1 as a possible D gene (6 bases). Germline lookup yields CDR1 SGHRS and CDR2 YFSETQ. V was clipped by 2 bases and J by 0 bases, with 12 bases between them. CDR3 length equals 15 residues. CDR3: CASSLVGQSSYEQYF. CDR3 DNA: TGCGCCAGCAGCTTAGTCGGACAGAGCTCCTACGAGCAGTACTTC.

The chain employs TRBV2 and TRBJ1-2; D remains ambiguous. CDR3 length: 13 amino acids. Germline-derived CDR1 and CDR2 are SNHLY and FYNNEI. Trimming stripped 4 bases from V and 8 bases from J, with 14 bases between. The chain's CDR3 is CASSVGPLRGYTF. For the CDR3, the DNA is TGTGCCAGCAGTGTTGGGCCTTTAAGGGGCTACACCTTC.

This sequence joins TRBV10-1 and TRBJ2-5; 12 nucleotides agree with TRBD1. Germline V gene lookup returns CDR1 WNHNN and CDR2 SYGVQD (reference sequence). Germline trimming cut 0 bases from V and 3 bases from J; bases unmatched to any gene: 11. The CDR3 loop spans 19 amino acids. CDR3 in amino acids: CASSESSVDGTGGKETQYF. The CDR3 coding sequence is TGCGCCAGCAGTGAGTCGAGTGTTGACGGGACAGGGGGCAAAGAGACCCAGTACTTC.

The gene calls are TRBV2 and TRBJ2-3; 10 bases fit TRBD2. This CDR3 is built from 18 residues. Germline V gives CDR1 SNHLY, CDR2 FYNNEI. V lost 5 bases to trimming and J lost 5 bases; unmatched junction nucleotides: 16. CDR3 DNA sequence: TGTGCCAGCAGTCACCCCCGTGGGCTAGCGGGAGCGGTAGATACGCAGTATTTT. This codes for CASSHPRGLAGAVDTQYF.

The table lists this clone with a few counts. The chain combines TRBV2 with TRBJ2-7; D is undetermined. Germline V gives CDR1 SNHLY, CDR2 FYNNEI. Trimming shortened V by 5 bases and J by 6 bases, and 11 bases separated the two germline ends. CDR3 length equals 12 residues. The CDR3 DNA reads TGTGCCAGCAGTATACAGCTTTTCGAGCAGTACTTC. This sequence encodes CASSIQLFEQYF.

This chain links TRBV3-1 (or the pseudogene TRBV3-2) with TRBJ1-2; D is possibly TRBD1 (6 bases). The germline V gene has CDR1 LGHDT and CDR2 YNNKEL (reference sequence). This CDR3 has 13 amino acids. Between the trimmed V and J ends, which lost 4 bases and 4 bases, there was a span of 10 bases. For the CDR3, the DNA is TGTGCCAGCAGCCGGGACATTCTCTATGGCTACACCTTC. Encoded protein: CASSRDILYGYTF.

This clone has only one observation. V is TRBV6-5 and J is TRBJ2-7, with D uncertain. The V gene's germline CDR1 is MNHEY and CDR2 SVGAGI. The CDR3 has 13 residues. The V end was cut by 6 bases, the J end by 5 bases, with 14 bases between. The CDR3 DNA sequence: TGTGCCAGCAGGTGGCACCCTTCCCACGAGCAGTACTTC. Protein product: CASRWHPSHEQYF.

This clone has more than one count but fewer than ten. The chain combines TRBV7-2 with TRBJ1-1, with 8 bases that match TRBD1. J gave up 5 bases and V 5 bases, and 7 bases lay outside the gene matches. In germline, CDR1 is SGHTA, CDR2 FQGNSA. The CDR3 length is 14 residues. The CDR3 sequence is CASSRRQGSTEAFF. CDR3 DNA sequence: TGTGCCAGCAGCCGTAGACAGGGGAGTACTGAAGCTTTCTTT.

The CDR3 sequence is CASRGDRNSGNTIYF. The DNA of the CDR3 is TGTGCCAGCAGAGGTGACAGAAACTCTGGAAACACCATATATTTT. The chain recombines TRBV6-7 with TRBJ1-3; perhaps TRBD1 as D (5 bases). TRBV6-7 is marked as an open reading frame, function uncertain. V lost 6 bases and J 0 bases, leaving 12 bases between the germline ends. The CDR3 contains 15 residues.

The CDR3 region is CASSPRQGAGEKLFF. CDR3 DNA: TGTGCCAGCAGCCCCCGTCAGGGGGCAGGGGAAAAACTGTTTTTT. V usage is TRBV14 and J usage is TRBJ1-4; 8 bases align to TRBD1. This CDR3 is 15 amino acids long. Germline CDR1 and CDR2: SGHDN and FVKESK. V trimming: 4 bases; J trimming: 8 bases; junction bases outside the gene matches: 9.

The chain is built from TRBV6-1 and TRBJ1-2; D is undetermined. The CDR3 contains 12 residues. V shed 2 bases and J shed 5 bases, with 6 bases lying between them. Germline V gene data show CDR1 as MNHNS and CDR2 as SASEGT. This CDR3 is CASSERLYGYTF. In DNA form, the CDR3 reads TGTGCCAGCAGTGAACGGTTGTATGGCTACACCTTC.

The V call is TRBV6-2 or TRBV6-3, the J call TRBJ2-7; TRBD2 matches at 11 bases. The CDR3 runs to 18 residues. The germline CDR1 and CDR2 sequences are MNHEY and SVGEGT. Trimming at V came to 2 bases and at J to 0 bases, leaving 9 bases not matched to a gene. The CDR3, as DNA: TGTGCCAGCAGTTACGAGACCCTTCTAGCGGGGGGCTCCTACGAGCAGTACTTC. Its translation is CASSYETLLAGGSYEQYF.

The chain uses TRBV30 and TRBJ1-4, with 8 bases lining up with TRBD1. The ends lost 6 bases at V and 0 bases at J; junction bases unmatched: 12. This CDR3 contains 17 residues. Germline V gene lookup returns CDR1 GTSNPN and CDR2 SVGIG (reference sequence). CDR3 loop: CACRSGTGGSTNEKLFF. The CDR3 nucleotides read TGTGCCTGCAGATCCGGGACAGGAGGCTCAACTAATGAAAAACTGTTTTTT.